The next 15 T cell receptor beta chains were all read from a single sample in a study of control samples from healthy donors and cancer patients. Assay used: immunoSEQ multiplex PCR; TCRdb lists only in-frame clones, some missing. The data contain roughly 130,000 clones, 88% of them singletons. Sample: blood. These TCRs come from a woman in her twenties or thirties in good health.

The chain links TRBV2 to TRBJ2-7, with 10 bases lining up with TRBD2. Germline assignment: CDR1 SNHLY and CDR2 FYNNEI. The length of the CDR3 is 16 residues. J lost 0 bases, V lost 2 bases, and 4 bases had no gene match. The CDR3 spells CASSETAGGSSYEQYF. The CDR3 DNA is TGTGCCAGCAGTGAAACAGCGGGAGGGAGCTCCTACGAGCAGTACTTC.

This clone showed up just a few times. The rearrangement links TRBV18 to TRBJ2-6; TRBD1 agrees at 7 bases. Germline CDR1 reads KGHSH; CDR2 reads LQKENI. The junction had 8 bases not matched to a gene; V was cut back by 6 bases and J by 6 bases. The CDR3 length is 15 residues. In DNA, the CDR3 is TGTGCCAGCTCCCTAGGGGGCGGCGAGGCCAACGTCCTGACTTTC. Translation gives CASSLGGGEANVLTF.

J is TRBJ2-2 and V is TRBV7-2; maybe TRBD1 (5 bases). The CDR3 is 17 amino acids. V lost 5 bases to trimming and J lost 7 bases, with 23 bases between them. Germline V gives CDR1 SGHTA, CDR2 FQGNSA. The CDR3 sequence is CASSPQGQGAVHGELFF. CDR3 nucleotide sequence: TGTGCCAGCAGCCCCCAGGGTCAGGGCGCGGTGCACGGGGAGCTGTTTTTT.

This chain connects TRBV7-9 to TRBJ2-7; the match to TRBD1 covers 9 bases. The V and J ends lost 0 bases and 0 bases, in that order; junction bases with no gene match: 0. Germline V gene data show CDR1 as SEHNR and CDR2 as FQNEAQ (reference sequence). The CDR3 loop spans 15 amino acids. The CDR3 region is CASSLAGQGSYEQYF. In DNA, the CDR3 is TGTGCCAGCAGCTTAGCGGGACAGGGCTCCTACGAGCAGTACTTC.

Here the CDR3 DNA reads TGCAGCGCCGAACAGGACGAGGCTTTCTTT. Translated, it gives CSAEQDEAFF. V and J are TRBV29-1 and TRBJ1-1; D possibly corresponds to TRBD1 (5 bases). Germline CDR1 is SQVTM and CDR2 is ANQGSEA. The V end lost 7 bases, the J end lost 11 bases, and 14 bases lay between the germline ends. The CDR3 totals 10 residues.

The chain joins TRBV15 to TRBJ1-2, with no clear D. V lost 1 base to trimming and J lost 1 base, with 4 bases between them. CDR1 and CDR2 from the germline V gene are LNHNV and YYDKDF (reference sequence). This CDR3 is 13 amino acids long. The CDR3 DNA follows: TGTGCCACCAGCAGAGTGAGTAACTATGGCTACACCTTC. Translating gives CATSRVSNYGYTF.

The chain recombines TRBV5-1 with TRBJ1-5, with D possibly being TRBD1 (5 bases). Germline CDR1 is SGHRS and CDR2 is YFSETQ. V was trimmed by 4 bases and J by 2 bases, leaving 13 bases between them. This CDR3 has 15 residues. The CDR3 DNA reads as TGCGCCAGCAGCGGGGACGGTCTGGGCAATCAGCCCCAGCATTTT. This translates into CASSGDGLGNQPQHF.

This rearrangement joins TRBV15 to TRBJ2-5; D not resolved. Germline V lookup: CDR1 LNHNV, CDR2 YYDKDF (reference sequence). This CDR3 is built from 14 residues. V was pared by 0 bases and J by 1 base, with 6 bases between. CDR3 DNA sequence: TGTGCCACCAGCAGAGATGAATTCCAAGAGACCCAGTACTTC. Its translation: CATSRDEFQETQYF.

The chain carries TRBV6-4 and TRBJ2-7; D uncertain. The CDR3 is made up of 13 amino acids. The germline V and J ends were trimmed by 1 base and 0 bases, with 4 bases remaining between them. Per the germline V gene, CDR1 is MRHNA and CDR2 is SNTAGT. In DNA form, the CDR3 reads TGTGCCAGCAGTGACTACAGCTCCTACGAGCAGTACTTC. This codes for CASSDYSSYEQYF.

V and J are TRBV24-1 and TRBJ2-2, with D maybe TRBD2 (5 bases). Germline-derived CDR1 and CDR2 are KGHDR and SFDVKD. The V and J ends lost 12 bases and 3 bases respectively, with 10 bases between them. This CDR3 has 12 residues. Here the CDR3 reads CAVLAYTGELFF. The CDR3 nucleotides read TGTGCCGTCCTAGCCTACACCGGGGAGCTGTTTTTT.

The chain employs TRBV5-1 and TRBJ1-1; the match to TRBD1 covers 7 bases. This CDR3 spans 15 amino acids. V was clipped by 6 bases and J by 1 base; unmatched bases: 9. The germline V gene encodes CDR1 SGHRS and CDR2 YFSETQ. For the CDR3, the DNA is TGCGCCAGCACCAAAACGGGACAGCCGAACACTGAAGCTTTCTTT. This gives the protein CASTKTGQPNTEAFF.

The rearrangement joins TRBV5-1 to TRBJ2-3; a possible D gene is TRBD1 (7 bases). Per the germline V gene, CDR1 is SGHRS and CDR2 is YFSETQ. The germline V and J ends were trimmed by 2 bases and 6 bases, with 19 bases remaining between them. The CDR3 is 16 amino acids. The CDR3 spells CASSFRPGGNADTQYF. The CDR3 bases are TGCGCCAGCAGCTTCAGACCAGGGGGGAATGCTGATACGCAGTATTTT.

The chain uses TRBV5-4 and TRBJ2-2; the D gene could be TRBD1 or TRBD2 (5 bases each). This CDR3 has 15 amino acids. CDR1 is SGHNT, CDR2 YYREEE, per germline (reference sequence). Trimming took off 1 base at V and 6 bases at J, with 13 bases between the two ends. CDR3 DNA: TGTGCCAGCAGCTTGTCGGGCAGGGAGTCCGGGGAGCTGTTTTTT. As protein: CASSLSGRESGELFF. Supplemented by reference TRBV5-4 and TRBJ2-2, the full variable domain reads ETGVTQSPTHLIKTRGQQVTLRCSSQSGHNTVSWYQQALGQGPQFIFQYYREEENGRGNFPPRFSGLQFPNYSSELNVNALELDDSALYLCASSLSGRESGELFFGEGSRLTVL.

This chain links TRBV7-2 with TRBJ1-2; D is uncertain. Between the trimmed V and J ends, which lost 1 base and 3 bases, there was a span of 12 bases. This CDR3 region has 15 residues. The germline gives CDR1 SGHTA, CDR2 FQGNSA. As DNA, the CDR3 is TGTGCCAGCAGCTTAGTGGCGGGAGCCGACTATGGCTACACCTTC. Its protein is CASSLVAGADYGYTF.

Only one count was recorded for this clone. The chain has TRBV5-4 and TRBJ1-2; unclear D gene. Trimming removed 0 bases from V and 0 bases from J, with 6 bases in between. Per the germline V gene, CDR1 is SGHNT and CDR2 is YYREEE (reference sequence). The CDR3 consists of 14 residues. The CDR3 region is CASSLVQTNYGYTF. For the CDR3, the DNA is TGTGCCAGCAGCTTGGTCCAGACTAACTATGGCTACACCTTC.